This T cell receptor (beta chain) stems from a study of blood T cell repertoires in COVID-19. Study as a whole: T cells, B-cell-depleted T cells, or PBMCs provided the cDNA or gDNA that served as material.

Trimming took 8 bases from V and 3 from J; bases not matched to a gene: 4. This CDR3 contains 14 residues. The germline V gene has CDR1 SNHLY and CDR2 FYNNEI. This clone came up once. Original data processing: Estimated nucleated cell counts came from reference gene primer amplification. The repertoire was sequenced with immunoSEQ multiplex PCR; TCRdb's copy has only in-frame clones and lacks some. V and J calls and clone size are given by that table; D and trimming were obtained from the DNA. Among about 240,000 clones listed, about 83% were seen once. The sample was peripheral blood. The genes are TRBV2 and TRBJ1-4; 9 nucleotides align to TRBD1. The source of this sequence is a man aged 50-59 years with acute or convalescent COVID-19. CDR3 in DNA: TGTGCCAGCCGCAGACAGGGGGCTAATGAAAAACTGTTTTTT. This codes for CASRRQGANEKLFF.